This entry lists 7 T cell receptor beta chains sequenced from one sample in a study of T cells in Graves' hyperthyroidism and ophthalmopathy (dated 2019 in TCRdb). Library preparation used multiplex PCR. Sequencing used an Illumina HiSeq 2000. The TCR beta CDR3 regions were amplified from the RNA transcripts. A first-round RT-PCR of the TCR CDR3 used the HTBI primer set with the Qiagen OneStep RT-PCR kit. TCRdb took the public reads, trimmed them with fastp at Q25, ran MiXCR for clone calling and kept in-frame beta chains. Each record represents a unique CDR3 protein, reported with the most common genes and DNA among its rows. The sample table lists about 690,000 distinct CDR3 sequences, around a sixth of them with a count of one. The ten top clones hold roughly a sixth of the sample. The specimen was blood. The origin of the receptors is a man over 45 with Graves' hyperthyroidism.

This clonotype showed up many times. The chain joins TRBV6-5 to TRBJ2-1, with D unclear. From germline, CDR1 is MNHEY and CDR2 SVGAGI. V lost 0 bases to trimming and J lost 10 bases, with 10 bases between them. The CDR3 is 13 residues long. The CDR3 sequence is CASSYSTNGEQFF. In nucleotides, the CDR3 is TGTGCCAGCAGTTACTCCACTAACGGGGAGCAGTTCTTC.

CDR3: CASSLSGAAYNEQFF. The CDR3 DNA follows: TGTGCCAGCAGTTTGTCGGGGGCCGCCTACAATGAGCAGTTCTTC. The gene calls are TRBV27 and TRBJ2-1; D is perhaps TRBD1 or TRBD2 (6 bases each). Germline assignment: CDR1 MNHEY and CDR2 SMNVEV (reference sequence). This CDR3 spans 15 amino acids. Trimming cost V 3 bases and J 2 bases, with 11 bases left between them.

This chain joins TRBV11-2 and TRBJ2-1; 9 positions match TRBD2. This CDR3 comprises 15 residues. Germline V CDR1 and CDR2: SGHAT, FQNNGV. V lost 5 bases and J lost 5; bases outside the gene matches: 7. The CDR3 sequence is CASSKGTSRDNEQFF. CDR3 bases: TGTGCCAGCAGCAAAGGGACTAGCCGAGACAATGAGCAGTTCTTC.

Only a few counts were recorded for this clonotype. CDR3: CASSFAADRANTEAFF. The CDR3 DNA follows: TGTGCCAGCAGCTTCGCGGCTGACAGGGCAAACACTGAAGCTTTCTTT. V gene TRBV7-9 combines with J gene TRBJ1-1; 7 bases fit TRBD1. This CDR3 has 16 residues. With V trimmed by 3 bases and J by 2 bases, 9 bases remained unmatched. Looked up from germline, CDR1 is SEHNR and CDR2 is FQNEAQ (reference sequence).

Notes on this clonotype: A read error may be the cause here, since a much bigger clone is one base away. J is TRBJ2-7 and V is TRBV3-1, with TRBD1 identical over 9 bases. This CDR3 is built from 16 residues. CDR1 is LGHDT and CDR2 is YNNKEL in the germline V gene (reference sequence). This CDR3 is CPSSQDKPGQGYEQYF. CDR3 coding DNA: TGTCCCAGCAGCCAAGATAAACCGGGACAGGGATACGAGCAGTACTTC.

This clonotype was found a few times. This chain joins TRBV4-3 and TRBJ1-2; 10 positions match TRBD1. CDR1 LGHNA and CDR2 YSLEER come from the germline V gene. V was clipped by 5 bases and J by 6 bases; unmatched bases: 9. This CDR3 spans 15 amino acids. The CDR3 DNA sequence: TGCGCCAGCAGCTTAGACAGGGGGCAAACTGATGGCTACACCTTC. Encoded protein: CASSLDRGQTDGYTF.

This clonotype was observed a single time. The chain recombines TRBV19 with TRBJ1-1; 10 bases align to TRBD1. Trimming at V came to 7 bases and at J to 0 bases, leaving 8 bases not matched to a gene. The CDR3 totals 16 residues. Germline CDR1 and CDR2: LNHDA and SQIVND (reference sequence). For the CDR3, the DNA is TGTGCCAGTAAGACAGGGGGCCTCCTTATGAACACTGAAGCTTTCTTT. It codes for CASKTGGLLMNTEAFF.